Below, 17 T cell receptor beta chains from the same sample are listed, as sequenced in a study of blood T cell repertoires in COVID-19. Assay: immunoSEQ multiplex PCR; the TCRdb copy retains only in-frame clones and omits some. The top ten clones hold 6.9% of a sample with about 200,000 clones, about 80% of them seen once. The sequenced sample consisted of peripheral blood. The source of these receptors is a man aged 55 to 70 with acute or convalescent COVID-19.

The chain is built from TRBV6-4 and TRBJ1-6, with D perhaps matching TRBD1 (5 bases). Germline lookup yields CDR1 MRHNA and CDR2 SNTAGT. Trimming removed 1 base from V and 15 bases from J, with 16 bases in between. The CDR3 loop spans 14 amino acids. The CDR3 region has the DNA TGTGCCAGCAGTGACTGGTTGGCAGGGCCGCACCTCCACTTT. As protein: CASSDWLAGPHLHF.

The chain carries TRBV6-1 and TRBJ2-2, with 16 positions matching TRBD2. CDR3 size: 21 residues. The junction had 16 bases not matched to a gene; V was cut back by 6 bases and J by 3 bases. Germline V gene sequence: CDR1 MNHNS, CDR2 SASEGT. The CDR3 bases are TGTGCCAGCAGGGAACCGGGACTAGCGGGAGGGCCGGTTTGGGACACCGGGGAGCTGTTTTTT. This gives the protein CASREPGLAGGPVWDTGELFF.

This clone turned up a few times. This sequence joins TRBV7-2 and TRBJ2-5; D uncertain. Germline lookup yields CDR1 SGHTA and CDR2 FQGNSA. This CDR3 contains 11 residues. With 2 bases removed from V and 5 bases from J, the gap between germline ends came to 3 bases. The CDR3 reads CASSLLETQYF. The CDR3 DNA reads as TGTGCCAGCAGCTTACTGGAGACCCAGTACTTC.

This chain joins TRBV4-2 and TRBJ1-3; TRBD1 aligns across 7 bases. Losses at the gene ends were 3 bases for V and 0 bases for J; bases not matched to a gene: 8. Germline V CDR1 and CDR2: LGHNA, YNFKEQ. The length of the CDR3 is 17 residues. This chain's CDR3 is CASSQELGTASGNTIYF. The CDR3 coding sequence is TGTGCCAGCAGCCAGGAACTCGGGACAGCCTCTGGAAACACCATATATTTT.

The rearrangement joins TRBV19 to TRBJ1-3; D perhaps matches TRBD1 (6 bases). V dropped 5 bases and J dropped 1 base, with 9 bases sitting between them. This CDR3 is 14 amino acids long. CDR1 is LNHDA and CDR2 is SQIVND in the germline V gene (reference sequence). CDR3 residues: CASSETGSGNTIYF. The CDR3 nucleotides read TGTGCCAGTAGTGAGACAGGATCTGGAAACACCATATATTTT.

The chain uses TRBV13 and TRBJ2-7; 12 positions match TRBD2. This CDR3 region has 16 residues. Germline-derived CDR1 and CDR2 are PRHDT and FYEKMQ (reference sequence). V was clipped by 5 bases and J by 3 bases; unmatched bases: 8. As DNA, the CDR3 is TGTGCCAGCAGCCTTTCTAGGACTAGCGGGAACTACGAGCAGTACTTC. This sequence encodes CASSLSRTSGNYEQYF.

This rearrangement joins TRBV7-2 to TRBJ2-7; unclear D gene. V was clipped by 5 bases and J by 3 bases, with 5 bases between them. The length of the CDR3 is 11 residues. Germline CDR1 is SGHTA and CDR2 is FQGNSA. The CDR3 DNA is TGTGCCAGCAGCCCCGGCTACGAGCAGTACTTC. It yields the protein CASSPGYEQYF.

This clone was detected a few times. This chain uses TRBV11-2 with TRBJ1-1; tentatively, D is TRBD1 (6 bases). Germline-derived CDR1 and CDR2 are SGHAT and FQNNGV. V was clipped by 5 bases and J by 3 bases, with 10 bases between them. The length of the CDR3 is 13 residues. The DNA for the CDR3 is TGTGCCAGCAGCCAATACAGGGACACTGAAGCTTTCTTT. Residues: CASSQYRDTEAFF.

This chain uses TRBV18 with TRBJ1-2, with a tentative D call TRBD1 (6 bases). V lost 3 bases to trimming and J lost 6 bases, with 8 bases between them. CDR1 and CDR2 from the germline V gene are KGHSH and LQKENI. There are 12 residues in the CDR3. CDR3 residues: CASSPNRDGYTF. CDR3 DNA: TGTGCCAGCTCACCGAACAGGGATGGCTACACCTTC.

This chain connects TRBV12-5 to TRBJ1-1, with 10 bases lining up with TRBD1. J was trimmed by 5 bases and V by 1 base; bases with no gene match: 4. This CDR3 contains 15 residues. Germline V lookup: CDR1 LGHNT, CDR2 FRNRAP. The CDR3 spells CASGLDDRGQTEAFF. The CDR3 DNA sequence: TGTGCTAGTGGTTTGGATGACAGGGGGCAAACTGAAGCTTTCTTT.

The rearrangement links TRBV30 to TRBJ1-5; 7 nucleotides line up with TRBD1. J gave up 9 bases and V 3 bases, and 23 bases lay outside the gene matches. The CDR3 is 18 amino acids. Germline V gives CDR1 GTSNPN, CDR2 SVGIG (reference sequence). CDR3 nucleotides: TGTGCCTGGAGCGCAACGGGGAGCGGCAAACAGGGGATAGGGCCCCAGCATTTT. Residues: CAWSATGSGKQGIGPQHF.

The V gene is TRBV19, the J gene TRBJ2-7; unclear D gene. This CDR3 contains 10 residues. V lost 8 bases to trimming and J lost 7 bases, with 9 bases between them. The V gene's germline CDR1 is LNHDA and CDR2 SQIVND (reference sequence). Here the CDR3 DNA reads TGTGCCAGTTCTTTCGGGGAGCAGTACTTC. Amino acids: CASSFGEQYF.

J is TRBJ2-1 and V is TRBV30; weak D call: TRBD1 (5 bases). The CDR3 consists of 13 residues. Germline values: CDR1 GTSNPN, CDR2 SVGIG (reference sequence). V dropped 2 bases and J dropped 3 bases, with 8 bases sitting between them. CDR3 coding DNA: TGTGCCTGGAGTAGGGGCAACTACAATGAGCAGTTCTTC. Its translation is CAWSRGNYNEQFF.

The chain links TRBV30 to TRBJ1-6; D possibly corresponds to TRBD1 (5 bases). Germline V gives CDR1 GTSNPN, CDR2 SVGIG (reference sequence). This CDR3 comprises 13 residues. V lost 5 bases and J 5 bases, leaving 10 bases between the germline ends. Written as DNA, the CDR3 is TGTGCCTGGCAGGGTGCCAATAATTCACCCCTCCACTTT. Its translation is CAWQGANNSPLHF.

V is TRBV2 and J is TRBJ2-4, with D possibly TRBD2 on 7 matching bases. V lost 1 base and J lost 8, with 12 bases in between. The CDR3 is 14 residues long. Germline lookup yields CDR1 SNHLY and CDR2 FYNNEI. The CDR3 DNA is TGTGCCAGCAGTGAAGAACAGGGAGGGGACATTCAGTACTTC. It encodes CASSEEQGGDIQYF.

This clone was picked up a small number of times. The CDR3 nucleotides are TGTGCCAGCAGCACCCGGACAGCTAACTATGGCTACACCTTC. It is translated as CASSTRTANYGYTF. The chain employs TRBV21-1 and TRBJ1-2; the table assigns TRBD1, which was not confirmed against the DNA. TRBV21-1 is assigned pseudogene status. The CDR3 contains 14 residues.

V usage is TRBV30 and J usage is TRBJ1-1; weak D call: TRBD1 (5 bases). The CDR3 is made up of 12 amino acids. Germline V gene lookup returns CDR1 GTSNPN and CDR2 SVGIG (reference sequence). V was shortened by 0 bases and J by 5 bases, with 7 bases between the two germline ends. DNA for the CDR3: TGTGCCTGGAGTGTAGGGGAAACTGAAGCTTTCTTT. It translates to CAWSVGETEAFF.